One sample yielded the 14 T cell receptor beta chains listed below, sequenced in a study of control samples from healthy donors and cancer patients. Assay: immunoSEQ multiplex PCR; the TCRdb copy retains only in-frame clones and omits some. The sample shows approximately 72,000 clones, over 75% of them seen only once. The sample taken for sequencing was blood. These TCRs come from a man between 50 and 59 years old in good health.

The rearrangement links TRBV7-6 to TRBJ2-3, with D tentatively TRBD1 (6 bases). This CDR3 is built from 17 residues. Germline V gene data show CDR1 as SGHVS and CDR2 as FNYEAQ. Trimming left V 0 bases short and J 1 base short, with 14 bases between. DNA of the CDR3: TGTGCCAGCAGCTTAGCGTTTCCTTACAGGGGCACAGATACGCAGTATTTT. Encoded protein: CASSLAFPYRGTDTQYF.

The chain is built from TRBV6-5 and TRBJ2-7; TRBD2 might be the D (6 bases). This CDR3 has 16 amino acids. Germline values: CDR1 MNHEY, CDR2 SVGAGI. Between the trimmed V and J ends, which lost 0 bases and 5 bases, there was a span of 17 bases. This chain's CDR3 is CASSYSRIGGRDEQYF. The DNA of the CDR3 is TGTGCCAGCAGTTACTCCCGGATCGGGGGAAGGGACGAGCAGTACTTC.

V usage is TRBV2 and J usage is TRBJ1-2; D remains ambiguous. The CDR3 covers 15 residues. Germline CDR1 is SNHLY and CDR2 is FYNNEI. The V gene lost 4 bases and the J gene lost 7 bases, with 19 bases spanning the gap. Here the CDR3 reads CASSVKTSGLVGYTF. The CDR3 region has the DNA TGTGCCAGCAGTGTGAAAACGTCGGGGTTGGTTGGCTACACCTTC.

The rearrangement uses TRBV29-1 and TRBJ1-2; no clear D. Germline V gene lookup returns CDR1 SQVTM and CDR2 ANQGSEA. The CDR3 is 13 residues long. Trimming took off 7 bases at V and 8 bases at J, with 20 bases between the two ends. CDR3 in DNA: TGCAGCGCCCTATATTCGGCCGGGCTGGGCTACACCTTC. It translates to CSALYSAGLGYTF. The entire variable domain, with the rest obtained from reference TRBV29-1 and TRBJ1-2, is as follows: SAVISQKPSRDICQRGTSLTIQCQVDSQVTMMFWYRQQPGQSLTLIATANQGSEATYESGFVIDKFPISRPNLTFSTLTVSNMSPEDSSIYLCSALYSAGLGYTFGSGTRLTVV.

The chain carries TRBV5-1 and TRBJ1-4; 8 bases fit TRBD1. The CDR3 totals 16 residues. CDR1 and CDR2 from the germline V gene are SGHRS and YFSETQ. J was trimmed by 4 bases and V by 0 bases; bases with no gene match: 5. This chain's CDR3 is CASSLGGQGGNEKLFF. The CDR3 DNA reads as TGCGCCAGCAGCTTGGGAGGACAGGGTGGTAATGAAAAACTGTTTTTT.

This clone occurred once. The rearrangement uses TRBV14 and TRBJ2-7, with 8 bases identical to TRBD1. CDR1 and CDR2 (germline): SGHDN, FVKESK. Trimming took 0 bases from V and 2 from J; bases not matched to a gene: 6. The CDR3 is 16 residues long. DNA of the CDR3: TGTGCCAGCAGCCAAGATAGGACAGGGCATCCCTACGAGCAGTACTTC. Amino acids: CASSQDRTGHPYEQYF.

This sequence joins TRBV2 and TRBJ2-7, with D possibly being TRBD1 (7 bases). The CDR3 length is 13 residues. The germline V gene has CDR1 SNHLY and CDR2 FYNNEI. With 8 bases removed from V and 2 bases from J, the gap between germline ends came to 13 bases. CDR3 region: CASGAGQTYEQYF. Written as DNA, the CDR3 is TGTGCCAGCGGGGCGGGACAGACCTACGAGCAGTACTTC.

CDR3 DNA sequence: TGTGCCAGCAGTTTCGGGCTTACCTACGAGCAGTACTTC. It codes for CASSFGLTYEQYF. The chain has TRBV27 and TRBJ2-7; D gene uncertain. Germline CDR1 is MNHEY and CDR2 is SMNVEV (reference sequence). The CDR3 sequence is 13 residues long. With 3 bases removed from V and 2 bases from J, the gap between germline ends came to 8 bases.

V is TRBV15 and J is TRBJ1-6, with D maybe TRBD1 (5 bases). The germline V and J ends were trimmed by 0 bases and 2 bases, with 14 bases remaining between them. The CDR3 loop spans 18 amino acids. Germline CDR1 and CDR2: LNHNV and YYDKDF (reference sequence). The CDR3 DNA is TGTGCCACCAGCAGAGATCCGGGGACCGTGGCCTATAATTCACCCCTCCACTTT. Amino acids: CATSRDPGTVAYNSPLHF.

This clone has only one observation. The chain combines TRBV27 with TRBJ2-2; D is undetermined. Looked up from germline, CDR1 is MNHEY and CDR2 is SMNVEV (reference sequence). Trimming pared 3 bases from V and 3 bases from J, leaving 14 bases between. CDR3 size: 16 residues. The CDR3 sequence is CASSFGGHRYTGELFF. Here the CDR3 DNA reads TGTGCCAGCAGTTTTGGCGGTCACCGCTACACCGGGGAGCTGTTTTTT.

This chain uses TRBV12-5 with TRBJ2-7; 7 positions agree with TRBD1. The CDR3 loop spans 15 amino acids. CDR1 and CDR2 (germline): LGHNT, FRNRAP. Trimming at V came to 4 bases and at J to 0 bases, leaving 6 bases not matched to a gene. The DNA of the CDR3 is TGTGCTAGTGGTTCTTGGGACAGAGGCTCCTACGAGCAGTACTTC. Translating gives CASGSWDRGSYEQYF.

This clone was recorded only once. This sequence joins TRBV5-6 and TRBJ2-7; D is undetermined. Germline V gene lookup returns CDR1 SGHDT and CDR2 YYEEEE. V dropped 2 bases and J dropped 0 bases, with 15 bases sitting between them. The CDR3 runs 16 residues. CDR3 DNA sequence: TGTGCCAGCAGCTTCCCGGTTCACTCTGGCTCCTACGAGCAGTACTTC. Its translation: CASSFPVHSGSYEQYF.

This chain's CDR3 is CASSEEGSPHYGYTF. CDR3 DNA: TGTGCCAGCAGTGAAGAGGGGAGTCCTCACTATGGCTACACCTTC. The chain combines TRBV6-1 with TRBJ1-2, with D possibly TRBD1 on 5 matching bases. The CDR3 has 15 amino acids. Germline loops: CDR1 MNHNS, CDR2 SASEGT. Trimming took 1 base from V and 3 from J, leaving 12 bases between them.

This clone was seen more than once but under ten times. V and J are TRBV4-1 and TRBJ2-7; 7 bases line up with TRBD2. V lost 1 base and J lost 1; bases outside the gene matches: 1. The CDR3 has 14 amino acids. CDR1 and CDR2 from the germline V gene are MGHRA and YSYEKL. The CDR3 region has the DNA TGCGCCAGCAGCCAAGTCGGGAGGTCCTACGAGCAGTACTTC. Translating it yields CASSQVGRSYEQYF.